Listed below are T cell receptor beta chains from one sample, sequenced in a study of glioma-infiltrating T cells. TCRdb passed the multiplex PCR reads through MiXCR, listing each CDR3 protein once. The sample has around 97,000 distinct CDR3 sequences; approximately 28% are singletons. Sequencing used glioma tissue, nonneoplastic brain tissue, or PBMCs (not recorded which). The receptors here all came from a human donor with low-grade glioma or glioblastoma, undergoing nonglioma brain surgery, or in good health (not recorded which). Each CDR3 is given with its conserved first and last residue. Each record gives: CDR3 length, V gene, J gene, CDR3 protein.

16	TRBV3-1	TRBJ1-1	CASSQPGGSAHTEAFF
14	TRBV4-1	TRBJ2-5	CARSQDPGRETQYF
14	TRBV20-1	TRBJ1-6	CSAGAEIYNSPLHF
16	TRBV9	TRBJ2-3	CASSVGGLAEGDTQYF
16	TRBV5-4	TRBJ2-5	CASSSLASGYLETQYF
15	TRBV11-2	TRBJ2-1	CASSEGPGGGNEQFF
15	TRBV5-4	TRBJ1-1	CASSLALQIKTEAFF
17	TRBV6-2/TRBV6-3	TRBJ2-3	CASSYSDWPDHTDTQYF
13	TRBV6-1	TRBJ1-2	CAISGGSFSGYTF
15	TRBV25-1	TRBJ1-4	CASSDSGTGNEKLFF
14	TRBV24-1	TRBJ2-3	CATNDRGLTDTQYF
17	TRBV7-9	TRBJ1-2	CASSLAGIRDGNYGYTF
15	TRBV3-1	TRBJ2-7	CASSSWTGDSYEQYF
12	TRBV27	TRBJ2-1	CASRGMHNEQFF
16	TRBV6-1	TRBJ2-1	CASSLRQGQGPPRGFF
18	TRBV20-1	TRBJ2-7	CSASPGGGGAGSSYEQYF
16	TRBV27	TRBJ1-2	CASSLLSGQGTYGYTF
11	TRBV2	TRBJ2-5	CASSEAETQYF
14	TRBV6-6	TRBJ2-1	CASSYGPGKREQFF
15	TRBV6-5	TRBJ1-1	CASSRSGTPNNEAFF
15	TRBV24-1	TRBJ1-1	CATSDPQGGGTEAFF
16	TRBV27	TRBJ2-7	CASGTVLAGATYEQYF
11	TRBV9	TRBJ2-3	CASSVQDTQYF
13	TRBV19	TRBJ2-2	CASSIQATGELFF
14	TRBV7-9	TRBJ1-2	CASSAGTGAQRYTF
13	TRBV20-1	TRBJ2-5	CSAPHPLQETQYF
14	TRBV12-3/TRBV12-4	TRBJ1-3	CASRPGGSGNTIYF
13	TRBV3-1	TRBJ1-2	CASSPRTAGGYTF
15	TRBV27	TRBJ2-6	CASSSLEAGANVLTF
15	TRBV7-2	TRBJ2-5	CASSHPEGMRETQYF
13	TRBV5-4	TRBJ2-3	CASSFLGLGTQYF
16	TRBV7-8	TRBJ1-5	CASSPVEASGNQPQHF
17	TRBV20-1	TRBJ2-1	CSARNTTSLRSYNEQFF
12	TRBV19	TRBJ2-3	CASSGQADTQYF
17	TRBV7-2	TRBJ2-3	CASSSRWVAGAGDTQYF
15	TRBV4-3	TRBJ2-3	CASSRGEAGTDTQYF
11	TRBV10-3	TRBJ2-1	CATTSANEQFF
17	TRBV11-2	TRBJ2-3	CASSLVGQGFSTDTQYF
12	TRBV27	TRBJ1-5	CASSLRGQPQHF
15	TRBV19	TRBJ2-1	CASPPTSGGAWEQLF
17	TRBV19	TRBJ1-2	CASRKGLQVLSNYGYTF
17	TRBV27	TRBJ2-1	CASSLLGGRAIGNEQFF
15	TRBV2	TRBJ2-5	CASSGPLGGGETQYF
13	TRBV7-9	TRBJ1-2	CASSFGQLYGYTF
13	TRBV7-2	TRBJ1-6	CASSPRLSSPLHF
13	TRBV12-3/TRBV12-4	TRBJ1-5	CASSPKGGQPRHF
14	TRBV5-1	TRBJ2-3	CASSSRLGADTQYF
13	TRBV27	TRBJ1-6	CATTVTPNSPLHF
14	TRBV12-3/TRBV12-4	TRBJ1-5	CASSPQGGNQPQHF
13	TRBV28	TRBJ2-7	CASSDGSSYEQYF
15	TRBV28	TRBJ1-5	CASSAPTGTNQPQHF
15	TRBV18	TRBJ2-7	CASSRSRDTSYEQYF
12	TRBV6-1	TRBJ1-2	CASSAGTAIYTF
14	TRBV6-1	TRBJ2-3	CASSVGMGPDTQYF